Following are 10 T cell receptor beta chains from one sample sequenced in a study of T cell responses to AZD1222 COVID-19 vaccine. Sequencing used immunoSEQ multiplex PCR; TCRdb keeps in-frame clones, though not all of them. The sample holds about 89,000 clones, 75% to 90% seen once. The source was peripheral blood, collected 28 days after the second AZD1222 dose. The receptors were gathered from an adult who received the AZD1222 COVID-19 vaccine.

The chain couples TRBV7-9 to TRBJ2-1; the match to TRBD2 covers 12 bases. The germline V gene has CDR1 SEHNR and CDR2 FQNEAQ (reference sequence). This CDR3 region has 19 residues. V dropped 1 base and J dropped 0; count of bases not matched to a gene: 7. The CDR3 coding sequence is TGTGCCAGCAGCTTAGATTTTGGACTAGCGGGGAGCTCCTACAATGAGCAGTTCTTC. The encoded protein is CASSLDFGLAGSSYNEQFF.

This clone was counted a few times. J is TRBJ1-2 and V is TRBV19, with 8 positions matching TRBD1. V shed 7 bases, J shed 8 bases, and the junction held 9 bases outside the gene matches. The CDR3 sequence is 13 residues long. The V gene's germline CDR1 is LNHDA and CDR2 SQIVND (reference sequence). The CDR3 nucleotides are TGTGCCAGTAAACCAGGGGGCGCGAGGGGCTACACCTTC. It encodes CASKPGGARGYTF.

J is TRBJ2-7 and V is TRBV4-3, with TRBD2 as a possible D gene (6 bases). The V gene lost 0 bases and the J gene lost 6 bases, with 15 bases spanning the gap. Germline loops: CDR1 LGHNA, CDR2 YSLEER. This CDR3 has 15 residues. CDR3: CASSQDFRGVGEQYF. CDR3 DNA: TGCGCCAGCAGCCAAGATTTCCGCGGGGTCGGCGAGCAGTACTTC.

The genes are TRBV5-4 and TRBJ1-1; TRBD1 agrees at 7 bases. CDR3 length: 15 residues. Trimming at V came to 4 bases and at J to 0 bases, leaving 6 bases not matched to a gene. Looked up from germline, CDR1 is SGHNT and CDR2 is YYREEE (reference sequence). The CDR3 coding sequence is TGTGCCAGCAGCAGGGGGGGACAGTTGAACACTGAAGCTTTCTTT. Protein product: CASSRGGQLNTEAFF.

The chain couples TRBV2 to TRBJ2-5; no firm D call. This CDR3 is built from 10 residues. The germline gives CDR1 SNHLY, CDR2 FYNNEI. Between the trimmed V and J ends, which lost 1 base and 6 bases, there was a span of 0 bases. The CDR3 loop is CASSEETQYF. The CDR3 nucleotides are TGTGCCAGCAGTGAAGAGACCCAGTACTTC.

The rearrangement joins TRBV27 to TRBJ2-7; D remains unclear. V lost 3 bases to trimming and J lost 4 bases, with 10 bases between them. The CDR3 is 13 amino acids. Germline CDR1 and CDR2: MNHEY and SMNVEV (reference sequence). In DNA, the CDR3 is TGTGCCAGCAGTTTTACGACACATTACGAGCAGTACTTC. Translating gives CASSFTTHYEQYF.

This chain joins TRBV5-1 and TRBJ2-6; D possibly matches TRBD1 or TRBD2 (5 bases each). The germline gives CDR1 SGHRS, CDR2 YFSETQ. V was trimmed by 4 bases and J by 3 bases, leaving 20 bases between them. The CDR3 contains 18 residues. The CDR3 DNA is TGCGCCAGCAGCCCGGGGCAGGGTACTTTGAGTGGGGCCAACGTCCTGACTTTC. Translating gives CASSPGQGTLSGANVLTF.

V gene TRBV5-4 combines with J gene TRBJ2-7, with TRBD1 matching 11 bases. With 4 bases clipped from V and 3 bases from J, the junction kept 6 bases outside the gene matches. Per germline, CDR1 SGHNT and CDR2 YYREEE (reference sequence). This CDR3 contains 15 residues. The CDR3 coding sequence is TGTGCCAGCAGCCGCGTCGGGACAGGGGGCTACGAGCAGTACTTC. It is translated as CASSRVGTGGYEQYF.

DNA of the CDR3: TGTGCCAGTAGTTGGGCGGGGGGGGATTCACCCCTCCACTTT. Its protein product is CASSWAGGDSPLHF. This chain links TRBV19 with TRBJ1-6, with D possibly matching TRBD1 (5 bases). Deletions cut 5 bases from V and 8 bases from J, with 13 bases between. Germline CDR1 reads LNHDA; CDR2 reads SQIVND (reference sequence). The CDR3 contains 14 residues.

This clone has only one observation. The chain uses TRBV7-9 and TRBJ1-5; D call uncertain. CDR1 and CDR2 (germline): SEHNR, FQNEAQ (reference sequence). V was clipped by 5 bases and J by 3 bases, with 14 bases between them. The CDR3 has 15 amino acids. CDR3: CASSLRNSSNQPQHF. In nucleotides, the CDR3 is TGTGCCAGCAGCCTAAGGAATAGCTCCAATCAGCCCCAGCATTTT.